This record covers a single TCR beta chain. Isolated RNA was reverse transcribed into cDNA used as the sequencing template. Data came from immunoSEQ multiplex PCR; TCRdb stores just in-frame clones and leaves some out. The sample includes roughly 200,000 clones, roughly 60% seen only once; the top ten take 1.5% to 2%. This sample stems from a study of CD8+ T cells in alopecia areata. Trimming removed 2 bases from V and 7 bases from J; junction bases left unmatched: 6. Germline-derived CDR1 and CDR2 are SGDLS and YYNGEE. The CDR3 extends over 14 amino acids. Samples from alopecia areata patients were lesional scalp punch biopsies and peripheral blood. Isolation of CD4+ and CD8+ T cells from PBMCs was achieved by sorting.

Sequenced here: CD4+ T cells sorted from blood, sampled at week 0. The source of this sequence is a human donor with alopecia areata. The J gene is TRBJ1-3, the V gene TRBV9; 7 bases line up with TRBD1. CDR3 sequence reads: CASSVGTDFNTIYF. DNA for the CDR3: TGTGCCAGCAGCGTTGGGACAGACTTTAACACCATATATTTT.